Detailed here is one T cell receptor (beta chain). The antigen is unknown. Germline loops: CDR1 SNHLY, CDR2 FYNNEI. The length of the CDR3 is 21 residues. Germline trimming cut 7 bases from V and 4 bases from J; bases unmatched to any gene: 25. This entry is derived from a study of identical twins. Study-wide findings and caveats: Whereas memory repertoires showed no such difference, abundant cord blood beta clonotypes carried fewer insertions. Where out-of-frame alpha sequences were twin-shared, they showed excess low generation probability.

Template switching added a universal primer binding site, and final cDNA carried unique molecular identifiers. TCRdb itself ran the 5' RACE reads through MiXCR, one entry per CDR3 protein. This sample has 1.5 million or so distinct CDR3 sequences, with around 29% found just once. Every donor was a healthy Caucasian. The sequenced sample consisted of cord blood. This TCR came from a newborn girl in good health. The chain has TRBV2 and TRBJ2-3; TRBD2 agrees at 11 bases. The CDR3 sequence is CASKKGGGYRLAGRPADTQYF. For the CDR3, the DNA is TGTGCCAGCAAGAAGGGAGGAGGGTACCGACTAGCGGGAAGGCCCGCAGATACGCAGTATTTT.